This T cell receptor beta chain came from a study of CD8 T cells in ankylosing spondylitis. TCRdb used MiXCR to reprocess the 5' RACE reads, holding one entry per CDR3 protein. The sample carries some 200,000 distinct CDR3 sequences, 7.3% recorded once. Study results and caveats: Blood of patients with ankylosing spondylitis appeared to be characterized by a TCR beta motif of about eight highly homologous variants.

CDR3 length: 13 amino acids. After removal of 1 base from V and 2 bases from J, the junction contained 0 bases not matched to a gene. In germline, CDR1 is SQVTM, CDR2 ANQGSEA. This clonotype has at least ten counts. The antigen remains unidentified. This rearrangement joins TRBV29-1 to TRBJ2-7; 9 bases map to TRBD2. The clonotype originates from a male donor with ankylosing spondylitis. Sequencing was done on a sample of blood, either unsorted or a sorted T cell fraction (not recorded which). The CDR3 here is CSVEGTSAYEQYF. Here the CDR3 DNA reads TGCAGCGTTGAAGGGACTAGCGCCTACGAGCAGTACTTC.